These T cell receptor beta chains were read from a single sample in a study of CD8 T cells in ankylosing spondylitis. MiXCR, run by TCRdb on the 5' RACE reads, gives a single entry per CDR3 protein. The repertoire includes over 30,000 distinct CDR3 sequences, 15% to 20% of them detected once, and roughly 45% sits in the top ten. The sample consisted of blood. Source of these receptors: a male donor with ankylosing spondylitis or in good health (not recorded which). CDR3s include the opening cysteine and the closing phenylalanine or tryptophan. Fields, in order: clone size, J gene, D gene, V gene, CDR3 DNA, CDR3 protein. A D gene is named only where the DNA matches it firmly. Rows give clone size only sometimes, using once, few, many, or a class for an expanded clone.

.	TRBJ2-3	TRBD2	TRBV20-1	TGCAGTGCAGCGGGACCGGGCACAGATACGCAGTATTTT	CSAAGPGTDTQYF
many	TRBJ2-1	TRBD1	TRBV29-1	TGCAGCTCACTGGGGACAGGAAAGCAGTTCTTC	CSSLGTGKQFF
.	TRBJ2-2	.	TRBV6-4	TGTGCCAGCAGTGCGGGGTACTACACCGGGGAGCTGTTTTTT	CASSAGYYTGELFF
.	TRBJ2-3	TRBD2	TRBV10-3	TGTGCCTCCCGACTAGCGGGAGAGACCGATACGCAGTATTTT	CASRLAGETDTQYF
.	TRBJ2-7	.	TRBV7-2	TGTGCCAGCAGCTTAAGCGGAGCGAACTCCTACGAGCAGTACTTC	CASSLSGANSYEQYF
many	TRBJ2-7	.	TRBV7-9	TGTGCCAGCAGCTTAGGGAGGTCCGGGCCGGAGCAGTACTTC	CASSLGRSGPEQYF
.	TRBJ2-7	.	TRBV12-3/TRBV12-4	TGTGCCAGCAGTTTACGACGGCAGGGGCGTAGTTTC	CASSLRRQGRSF
.	TRBJ2-2	.	TRBV28	TGTGCCAGCAGTCTAAGGGGGTTCGGGAGGTCGGCCGGGGAGCTGTTTTTT	CASSLRGFGRSAGELFF
.	TRBJ2-5	TRBD1	TRBV4-3	TGCGCCAGCAGCCCACCGACAGGGCCAGAGACCCAGTACTTC	CASSPPTGPETQYF
many	TRBJ2-5	TRBD1	TRBV5-1	TGCGCCAGCAGCCCTGGGACAGCCCAAGAGACCCAGTACTTC	CASSPGTAQETQYF
few	TRBJ2-2	.	TRBV27	TGTGCCAGGCTAAAAGGAGGGAACACCGGGGAGCTGTTTTTT	CARLKGGNTGELFF
.	TRBJ2-7	TRBD2	TRBV27	TGTGCCAGCCAAACCTTAGCGGGAGGCTACGAGCAGTACTTC	CASQTLAGGYEQYF
.	TRBJ2-2	.	TRBV12-3/TRBV12-4	TGTGCCAGCAGTTCCGCAGGACCTCTGGGCACCGGGGAGCTGTTTTTT	CASSSAGPLGTGELFF
.	TRBJ2-3	TRBD1	TRBV28	TGTGCCAGCAGTTTAGACAGGGACAGCACAGATACGCAGTATTTT	CASSLDRDSTDTQYF
few	TRBJ1-1	TRBD1	TRBV7-9	TGTGCCAGCAGCTTACCAGGGGGCACTGAAGCTTTCTTT	CASSLPGGTEAFF
.	TRBJ2-3	TRBD2	TRBV14	TGTGCCAGCAGCCAAGTTAGCGGGCCCTTCACAGATACGCAGTATTTT	CASSQVSGPFTDTQYF
.	TRBJ2-1	TRBD2	TRBV7-7	TGTGCCAGCAGCCCCTTGGGGGAGGGCCTCGAGCAGTTCTTC	CASSPLGEGLEQFF
.	TRBJ2-2	.	TRBV10-3	TGTGCCATCAGTGCAAAACAGGGATCTACGAACACCGGGGAGCTGTTTTTT	CAISAKQGSTNTGELFF
few	TRBJ2-2	TRBD2	TRBV24-1	TGTGCCACCAGTTGGGGGGGAGATCAGGCCGGGGAGCTGTTTTTT	CATSWGGDQAGELFF
once	TRBJ2-2	.	TRBV6-6	TGTGCCAGCAGTTACAGTCCCAGGGTAACCGGGGAGCTGTTTTTT	CASSYSPRVTGELFF
many	TRBJ2-1	.	TRBV7-2	TGTGCCAGCAGTCCCTTGCGGGTCTCCTACAATGAGCAGTTCTTC	CASSPLRVSYNEQFF
.	TRBJ2-1	TRBD2	TRBV2	TGTGCCAGCAGTGAATTGGCGGGGGGTACCGAGTTCTTC	CASSELAGGTEFF
.	TRBJ2-2	TRBD1	TRBV12-3/TRBV12-4	TGTGCCAGCAGTTTTCGGACAGGGACCGGGGAGCTGTTTTTT	CASSFRTGTGELFF
few	TRBJ1-1	.	TRBV7-3	TGTGCCAGCAGCTTCACAGGGCCGAACACTGAAGCTTTCTTT	CASSFTGPNTEAFF